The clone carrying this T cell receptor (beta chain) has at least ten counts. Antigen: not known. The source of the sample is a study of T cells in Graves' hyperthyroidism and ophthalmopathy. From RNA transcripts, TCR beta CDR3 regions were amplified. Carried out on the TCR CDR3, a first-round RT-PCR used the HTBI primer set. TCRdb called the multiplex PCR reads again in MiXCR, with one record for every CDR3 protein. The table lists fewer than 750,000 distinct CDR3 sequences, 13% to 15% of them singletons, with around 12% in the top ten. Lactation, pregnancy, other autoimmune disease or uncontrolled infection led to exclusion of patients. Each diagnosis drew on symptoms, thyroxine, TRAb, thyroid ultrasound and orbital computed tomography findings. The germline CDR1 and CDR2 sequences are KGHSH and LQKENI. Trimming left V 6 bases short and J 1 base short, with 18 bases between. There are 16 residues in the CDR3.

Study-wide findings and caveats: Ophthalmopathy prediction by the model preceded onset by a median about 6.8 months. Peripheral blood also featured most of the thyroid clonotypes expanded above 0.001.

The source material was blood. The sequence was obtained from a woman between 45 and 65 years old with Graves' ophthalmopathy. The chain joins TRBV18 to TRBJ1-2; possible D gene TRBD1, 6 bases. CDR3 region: CASSPIVRDINYGYTF. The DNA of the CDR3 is TGTGCCAGCTCTCCTATCGTCCGGGACATTAACTATGGCTACACCTTC.